This T cell receptor beta chain was identified in a study of PD-1 blockade in classical Hodgkin lymphoma. Overall study results and limits: The study found that TCR diversity rose significantly by C4D1 in CD4+ but not CD8+ cells.

With regard to this clone: The antigen is undetermined.

Brentuximab vedotin exposure varied, and every patient relapsed after autologous stem cell transplantation. The CDR3 spans 13 residues. V shed 5 bases and J shed 1 base, with 9 bases lying between them. The germline gives CDR1 LNHDA, CDR2 SQIVND (reference sequence). Some clones are missing from TCRdb's copy, which holds only in-frame ones; the method was immunoSEQ multiplex PCR. Of more than 50,000 clones in the sample, around 75% were seen once. This clonotype was obtained from a human donor with classical Hodgkin lymphoma. This chain uses TRBV19 with TRBJ2-7; possibly TRBD1 or TRBD2 for D (5 bases each). The sequenced sample was peripheral blood mononuclear cells (PBMCs), obtained before the second cycle of nivolumab. In nucleotides, the CDR3 is TGTGCCAGTAGTGACAGACTATCCTACGAGCAGTACTTC. Encoded protein: CASSDRLSYEQYF.